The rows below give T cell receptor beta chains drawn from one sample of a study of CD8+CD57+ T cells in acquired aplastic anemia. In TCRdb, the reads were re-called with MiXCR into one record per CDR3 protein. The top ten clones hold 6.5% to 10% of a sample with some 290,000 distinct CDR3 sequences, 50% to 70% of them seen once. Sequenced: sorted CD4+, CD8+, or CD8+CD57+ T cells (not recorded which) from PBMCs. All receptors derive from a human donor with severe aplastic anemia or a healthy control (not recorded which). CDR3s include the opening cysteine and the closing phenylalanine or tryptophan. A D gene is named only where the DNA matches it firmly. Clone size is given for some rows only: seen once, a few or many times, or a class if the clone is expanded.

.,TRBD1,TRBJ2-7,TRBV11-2,TGTGCCAGCACCCAGCGGGACAGGGTAAACGAGCAGTACTTT,CASTQRDRVNEQYF
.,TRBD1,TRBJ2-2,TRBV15,TGTGCCACCAGCAGAGACCCTGGGACAGGGCGAGTCGGGGAGCTGTTTTTT,CATSRDPGTGRVGELFF
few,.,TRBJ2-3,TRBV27,TGTGCCAGCAGTTTGAGTGTTTGGCGACCTAGCGCAGATACGCAGTATTTT,CASSLSVWRPSADTQYF
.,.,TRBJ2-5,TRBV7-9,TGTGCCAGCAACTTAGGGGGGCAAGAGACCCAGTACTTC,CASNLGGQETQYF
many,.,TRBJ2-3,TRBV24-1,TGTGCCACCAGTGATTCAGCCACAGATACGCAGTATTTT,CATSDSATDTQYF
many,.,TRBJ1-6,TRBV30,TGTGCCTGGAGTAGGGGGACGGAAGATTCACCCCTCCACTTT,CAWSRGTEDSPLHF
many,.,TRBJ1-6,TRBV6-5,TGTGCCAGCAGTTACAAACAGGGTACTTCACCCCTCCACTTT,CASSYKQGTSPLHF
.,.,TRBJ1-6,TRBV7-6,TGTGACAGCAGCTTAGGAGAGAATTCACCCCTCCGCTTT,CDSSLGENSPLRF
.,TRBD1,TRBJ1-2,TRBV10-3,TGTGCCATCAGTGAGTCAACGGGACAGGGGGGAGGCTACACCTTC,CAISESTGQGGGYTF
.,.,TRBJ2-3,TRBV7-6,TGTGCCAGCAGCTTTTCTCGCACAGATACGCAGTATTTT,CASSFSRTDTQYF
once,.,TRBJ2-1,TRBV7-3,TGTGCCAGCAGCATCGACCCCAGCTCCTACAATGAGCAGTTCTTC,CASSIDPSSYNEQFF
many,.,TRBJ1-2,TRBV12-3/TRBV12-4,TGTGCCAGCAGTCCCCCCGGGGGGTTAGGTATTGGCTACACCTTC,CASSPPGGLGIGYTF
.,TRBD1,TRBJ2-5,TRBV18,TGTGCCAGCTCACCTCCCCTGACAGGGTCCTTACAGACCCAGTACTTC,CASSPPLTGSLQTQYF
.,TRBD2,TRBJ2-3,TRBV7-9,TGTGCCAGCAGCCTGGTCACTAGCGGGGGCCGTAGCACAGATACGCAGTATTTT,CASSLVTSGGRSTDTQYF
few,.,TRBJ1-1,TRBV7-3,TGTGCCAGCAGCTTAATTTATCCGGGGGTTCGTACTGAAGCTTTCTTT,CASSLIYPGVRTEAFF
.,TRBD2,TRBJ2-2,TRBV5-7,TGTGCCAGCAGCCTTCGAAACAGGGAGCGGGAGGGCACCGGGGAGCTGTTTTTT,CASSLRNREREGTGELFF
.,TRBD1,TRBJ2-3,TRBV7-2,TGTGCCAGCAGCTTAAGGGACAGGGGGTTAATAGGTACGCAGTATTTT,CASSLRDRGLIGTQYF
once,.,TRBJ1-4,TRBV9,TGTGCCAGCAGCGTAGGTGCGACAACTAATGAAAAACTGTTTTTT,CASSVGATTNEKLFF
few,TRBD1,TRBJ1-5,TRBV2,TGTGCCAGCAGTGAACAGGGGGAAGCTCAGCCCCAGCATTTT,CASSEQGEAQPQHF
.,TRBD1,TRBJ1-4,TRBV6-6,TGTGCCAGCAGGGACAGGGGGGGGGAAAAACTGTTTTTT,CASRDRGGEKLFF
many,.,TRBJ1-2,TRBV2,TGTGCCAGCAGTGATACCTCGGGGTATGGCTACACCTTC,CASSDTSGYGYTF
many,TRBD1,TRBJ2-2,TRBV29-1,TGCAGCGTTGCCAGGGGGCGCAGCACCGGGGAGCTGTTTTTT,CSVARGRSTGELFF
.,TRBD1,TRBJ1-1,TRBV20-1,TGCAGTGCTTTAGCCGTGACAGGGGGCTATGACGACACTGAAGCTTTCTTT,CSALAVTGGYDDTEAFF
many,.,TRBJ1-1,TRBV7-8,TGTGCCAGCAGCGCCACGACACGAGCCATGAACACTGAAGCTTTCTTT,CASSATTRAMNTEAFF
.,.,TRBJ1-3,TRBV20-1,TGCAGTGCCCATATCAGGAACACCATATATTTT,CSAHIRNTIYF
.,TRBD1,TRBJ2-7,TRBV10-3,TGTGCCATCACCAGGACAGGATCCTCCTACGAGCAGTACTTC,CAITRTGSSYEQYF
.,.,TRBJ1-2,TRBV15,TGTGCCACCAGCAGCGAAAGGGGAGGCTATGGCTACACCTTC,CATSSERGGYGYTF
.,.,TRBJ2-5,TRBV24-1,TGTGCCACCAGTGATTCCCGGGTCCTAGAGACCCAGTACTTC,CATSDSRVLETQYF
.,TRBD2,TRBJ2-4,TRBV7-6,TGTGCCAGCAGCTTAGGGCCTAGCGGGGCACTAAACATTCAGTACTTC,CASSLGPSGALNIQYF
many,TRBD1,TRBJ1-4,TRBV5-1,TGCGCCAGCAGCCTCCGACAGGGGGGCACTAATGAAAAACTGTTTTTT,CASSLRQGGTNEKLFF
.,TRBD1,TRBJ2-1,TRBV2,TGTGCCAGCCTCCCACCGGACAGGGCGAATGAGCAGTTCTTC,CASLPPDRANEQFF
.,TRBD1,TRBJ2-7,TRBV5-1,TGCGCCAGTGGTGGGGGGACAGGAGCCTACGAGCAGTACTTC,CASGGGTGAYEQYF
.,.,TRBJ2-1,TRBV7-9,TGTGCCAGCAGCTCCTACCTGAGCTCCTACAATGAGCAGTTCTTC,CASSSYLSSYNEQFF
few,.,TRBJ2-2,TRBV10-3,TGTGCCATCAGCGGCGCCACAACGAACACCGGGGAGCTGTTTTTT,CAISGATTNTGELFF
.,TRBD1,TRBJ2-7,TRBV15,TGTGCCACCAGCAGAGATCGGACGACAGGGCCCCTCCCCCTACTCTACGAGCAGTACTTC,CATSRDRTTGPLPLLYEQYF
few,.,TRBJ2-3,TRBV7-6,TGTGCCAGCAGCTTAGGGCCTAGCGGCACAGATACGCAGTATTTT,CASSLGPSGTDTQYF
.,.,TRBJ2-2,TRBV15,TGTGCCACCAGCAGAAGGGAGACCGGGGAGCTGTTTTTT,CATSRRETGELFF
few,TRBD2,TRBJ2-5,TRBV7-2,TGTGCCAGCAGCTTAGATCGCCCACTAGCGGGGGAAGGAGAGACCCAGTACTTC,CASSLDRPLAGEGETQYF
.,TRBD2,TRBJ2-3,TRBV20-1,TGCAGTGCCCACCGCGGGGGGGCAATCACTAGCACAGATACGCAGTATTTT,CSAHRGGAITSTDTQYF
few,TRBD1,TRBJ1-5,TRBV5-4,TGTGCCAGCAGCCATGGGACAGGGGGTATTCAGCCCCAGCATTTT,CASSHGTGGIQPQHF
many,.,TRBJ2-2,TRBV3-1,TGTGCCAGCAGCCAAGTGGCAGGGATCGGGGAGCTGTTTTTT,CASSQVAGIGELFF
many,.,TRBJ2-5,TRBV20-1,TGCAGTGCTATAAGCCCCAAGGGGACCCAGTACTTC,CSAISPKGTQYF
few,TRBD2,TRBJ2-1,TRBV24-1,TGTGCCACCAGTACCGGACTAGCAGGGCGCAATGAGCAGTTCTTC,CATSTGLAGRNEQFF
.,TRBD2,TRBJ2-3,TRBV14,TGTGCCAGCAGCCAAAAAGCAGGACTAGTCTGGTATTTT,CASSQKAGLVWYF
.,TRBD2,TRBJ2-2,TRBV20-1,TGCAGTGCTAGAGCACTAGCGGAGAACACCGGGGAGCTGTTTTTT,CSARALAENTGELFF
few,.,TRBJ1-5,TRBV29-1,TGCAGCGTCGCGGACACGACAAATCAGCCCCAGCATTTT,CSVADTTNQPQHF
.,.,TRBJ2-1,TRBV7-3,TGTGCCAGCAGCCAGCAGGGAGGGGGGAGGTTCTTC,CASSQQGGGRFF
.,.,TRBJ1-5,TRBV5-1,TGCGCCAGCAGGTACGATAGCAATCAGCCCCAGCATTTT,CASRYDSNQPQHF
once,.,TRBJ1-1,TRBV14,TGTGCCAGCGCTAGGGTTGCGAACACTGAAGCTTTCTTT,CASARVANTEAFF
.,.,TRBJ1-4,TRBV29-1,TGCAGCGTTGTGTCAGCAACTAATGAAAAACTGTTTTTT,CSVVSATNEKLFF
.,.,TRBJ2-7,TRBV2,TGTGCCAGCAGTGAGATCTTAGGAGGGCTCGAGCAGTACTTC,CASSEILGGLEQYF
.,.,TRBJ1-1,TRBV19,TGTGCCAGTAGTGACGGATGGAACACTGAAGCTTTCTTT,CASSDGWNTEAFF